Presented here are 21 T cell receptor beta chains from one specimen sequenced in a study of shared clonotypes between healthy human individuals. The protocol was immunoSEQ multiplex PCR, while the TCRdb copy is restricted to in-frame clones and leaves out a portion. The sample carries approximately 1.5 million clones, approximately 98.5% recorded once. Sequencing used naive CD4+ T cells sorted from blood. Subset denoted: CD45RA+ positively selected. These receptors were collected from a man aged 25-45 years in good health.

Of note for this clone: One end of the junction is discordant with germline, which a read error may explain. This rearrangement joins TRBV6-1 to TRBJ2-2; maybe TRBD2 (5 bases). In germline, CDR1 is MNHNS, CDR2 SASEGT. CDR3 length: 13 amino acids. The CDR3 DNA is TGTGCCAGCAGGGAAGTCGGGGCCGGGGAGCTGTTTTTT. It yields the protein CASREVGAGELFF.

The CDR3 sequence is CASSMIQGYEQYF. CDR3 sequence (DNA): TGTGCCAGTAGTATGATACAGGGCTACGAGCAGTACTTC. The chain has TRBV19 and TRBJ2-7; maybe TRBD1 (6 bases). The CDR3 totals 13 residues. The V end lost 3 bases, the J end lost 3 bases, and 9 bases lay between the germline ends. Germline V lookup: CDR1 LNHDA, CDR2 SQIVND (reference sequence). The complete variable domain, with remaining parts taken from reference TRBV19 and TRBJ2-7, reads DGGITQSPKYLFRKEGQNVTLSCEQNLNHDAMYWYRQDPGQGLRLIYYSQIVNDFQKGDIAEGYSVSREKKESFPLTVTSAQKNPTAFYLCASSMIQGYEQYFGPGTRLTVT.

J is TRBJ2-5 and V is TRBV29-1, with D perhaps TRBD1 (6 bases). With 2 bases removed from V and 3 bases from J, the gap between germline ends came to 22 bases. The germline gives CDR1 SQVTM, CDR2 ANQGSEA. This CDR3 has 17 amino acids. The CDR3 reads CSVERFYREVLEETQYF. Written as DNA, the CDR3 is TGCAGCGTTGAACGTTTTTACAGGGAAGTCCTTGAAGAGACCCAGTACTTC.

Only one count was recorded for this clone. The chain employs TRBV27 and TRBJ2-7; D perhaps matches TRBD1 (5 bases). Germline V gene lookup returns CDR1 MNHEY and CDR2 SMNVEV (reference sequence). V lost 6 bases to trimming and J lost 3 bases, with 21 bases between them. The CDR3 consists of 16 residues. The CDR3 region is CASRPLQVKGFYEQYF. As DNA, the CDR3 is TGTGCCAGCAGGCCCCTACAGGTTAAAGGATTCTACGAGCAGTACTTC.

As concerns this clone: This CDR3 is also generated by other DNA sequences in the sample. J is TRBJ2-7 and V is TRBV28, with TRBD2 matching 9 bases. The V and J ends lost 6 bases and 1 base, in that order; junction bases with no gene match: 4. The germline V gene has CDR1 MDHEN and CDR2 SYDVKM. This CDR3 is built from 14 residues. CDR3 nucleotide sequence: TGTGCCAGCAGCCCTAGCGGGAATTCCTACGAGCAGTACTTC. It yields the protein CASSPSGNSYEQYF. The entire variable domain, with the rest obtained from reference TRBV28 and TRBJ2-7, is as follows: DVKVTQSSRYLVKRTGEKVFLECVQDMDHENMFWYRQDPGLGLRLIYFSYDVKMKEKGDIPEGYSVSREKKERFSLILESASTNQTSMYLCASSPSGNSYEQYFGPGTRLTVT.

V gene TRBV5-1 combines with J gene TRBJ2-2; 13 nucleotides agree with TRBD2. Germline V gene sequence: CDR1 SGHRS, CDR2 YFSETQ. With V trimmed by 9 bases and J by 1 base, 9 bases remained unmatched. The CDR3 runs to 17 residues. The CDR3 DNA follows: TGCGCCACCAAAGGAACTAGCGGGAGGGGGAACACCGGGGAGCTGTTTTTT. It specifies CATKGTSGRGNTGELFF.

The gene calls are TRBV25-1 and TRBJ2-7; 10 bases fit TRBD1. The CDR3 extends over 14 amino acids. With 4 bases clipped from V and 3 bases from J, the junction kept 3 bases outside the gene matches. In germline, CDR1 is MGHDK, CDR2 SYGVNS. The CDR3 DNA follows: TGTGCCAGCAGTGGGGGACAGGGGCTCTACGAGCAGTACTTC. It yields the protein CASSGGQGLYEQYF.

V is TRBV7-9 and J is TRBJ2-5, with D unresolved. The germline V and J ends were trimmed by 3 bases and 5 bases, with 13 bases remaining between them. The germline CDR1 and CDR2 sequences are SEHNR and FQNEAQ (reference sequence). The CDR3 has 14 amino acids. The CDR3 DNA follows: TGTGCCAGCAGCTTGTTCGACGGTCCGGAGACCCAGTACTTC. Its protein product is CASSLFDGPETQYF.

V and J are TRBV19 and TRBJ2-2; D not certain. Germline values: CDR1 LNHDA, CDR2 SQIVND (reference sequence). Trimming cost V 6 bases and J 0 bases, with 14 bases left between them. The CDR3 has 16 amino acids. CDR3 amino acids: CASRPGGRSNTGELFF. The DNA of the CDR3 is TGTGCCAGTAGGCCAGGTGGCAGGTCGAACACCGGGGAGCTGTTTTTT.

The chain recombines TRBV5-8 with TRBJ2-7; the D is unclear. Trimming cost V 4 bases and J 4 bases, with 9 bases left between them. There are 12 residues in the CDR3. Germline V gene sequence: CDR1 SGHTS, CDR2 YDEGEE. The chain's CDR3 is CASSNVLYEQYF. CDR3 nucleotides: TGTGCCAGCAGCAATGTCCTGTACGAGCAGTACTTC.

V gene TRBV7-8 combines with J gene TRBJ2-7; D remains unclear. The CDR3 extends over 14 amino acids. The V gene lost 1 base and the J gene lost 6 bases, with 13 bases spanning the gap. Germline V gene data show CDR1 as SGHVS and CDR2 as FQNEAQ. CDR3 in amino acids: CASSLDLRRTEQYF. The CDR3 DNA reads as TGTGCCAGCAGCTTAGATCTAAGGCGAACCGAGCAGTACTTC.

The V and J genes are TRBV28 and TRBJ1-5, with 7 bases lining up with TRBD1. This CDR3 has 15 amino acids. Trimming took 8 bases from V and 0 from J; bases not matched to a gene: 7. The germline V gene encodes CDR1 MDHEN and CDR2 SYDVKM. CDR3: CASWGQTHSNQPQHF. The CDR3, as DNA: TGTGCCAGCTGGGGACAGACCCATAGCAATCAGCCCCAGCATTTT.

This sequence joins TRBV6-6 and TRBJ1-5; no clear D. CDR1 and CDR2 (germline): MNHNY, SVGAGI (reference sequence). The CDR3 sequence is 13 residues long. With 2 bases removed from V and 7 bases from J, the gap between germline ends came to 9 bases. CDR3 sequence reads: CASSYQSPQPQHF. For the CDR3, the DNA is TGTGCCAGCAGTTACCAGAGCCCGCAGCCCCAGCATTTT.

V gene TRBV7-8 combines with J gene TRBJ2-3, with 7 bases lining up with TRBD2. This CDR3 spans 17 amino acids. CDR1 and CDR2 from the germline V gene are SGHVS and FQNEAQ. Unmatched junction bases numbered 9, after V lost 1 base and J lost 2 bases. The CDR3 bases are TGTGCCAGCAGCTTAGAAGAGGCGGGGGATTACACAGATACGCAGTATTTT. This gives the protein CASSLEEAGDYTDTQYF.

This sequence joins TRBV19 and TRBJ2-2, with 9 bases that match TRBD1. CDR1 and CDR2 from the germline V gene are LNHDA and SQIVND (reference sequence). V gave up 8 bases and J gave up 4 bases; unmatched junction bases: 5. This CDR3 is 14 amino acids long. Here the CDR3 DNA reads TGTGCCAGTGCAGGGACAGGGCTCACCGGGGAGCTGTTTTTT. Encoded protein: CASAGTGLTGELFF.

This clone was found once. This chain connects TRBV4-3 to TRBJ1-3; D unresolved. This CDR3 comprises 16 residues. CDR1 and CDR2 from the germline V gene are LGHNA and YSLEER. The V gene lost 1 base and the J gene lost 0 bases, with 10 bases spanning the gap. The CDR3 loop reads CASSQVTSPSGNTIYF. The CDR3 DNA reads TGCGCCAGCAGCCAAGTAACTAGTCCCTCTGGAAACACCATATATTTT.

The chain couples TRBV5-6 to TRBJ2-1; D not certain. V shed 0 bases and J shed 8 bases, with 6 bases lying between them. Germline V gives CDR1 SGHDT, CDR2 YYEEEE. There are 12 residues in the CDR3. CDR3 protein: CASSLDRYEQFF. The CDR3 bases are TGTGCCAGCAGCTTGGATCGGTATGAGCAGTTCTTC. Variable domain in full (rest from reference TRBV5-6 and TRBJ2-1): DAGVTQSPTHLIKTRGQQVTLRCSPKSGHDTVSWYQQALGQGPQFIFQYYEEEERQRGNFPDRFSGHQFPNYSSELNVNALLLGDSALYLCASSLDRYEQFFGPGTRLTVL.

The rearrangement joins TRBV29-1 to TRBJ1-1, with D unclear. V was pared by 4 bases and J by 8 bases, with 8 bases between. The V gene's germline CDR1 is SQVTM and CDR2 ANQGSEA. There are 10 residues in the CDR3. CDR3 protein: CSVAYLEAFF. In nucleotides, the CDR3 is TGCAGCGTTGCGTACCTCGAAGCTTTCTTT.

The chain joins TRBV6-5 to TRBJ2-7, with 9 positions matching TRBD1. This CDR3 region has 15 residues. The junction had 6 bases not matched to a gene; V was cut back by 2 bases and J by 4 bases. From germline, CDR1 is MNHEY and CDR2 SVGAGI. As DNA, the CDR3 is TGTGCCAGCAGTTACCCAGGGACAGGGAAATACGAGCAGTACTTC. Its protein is CASSYPGTGKYEQYF.

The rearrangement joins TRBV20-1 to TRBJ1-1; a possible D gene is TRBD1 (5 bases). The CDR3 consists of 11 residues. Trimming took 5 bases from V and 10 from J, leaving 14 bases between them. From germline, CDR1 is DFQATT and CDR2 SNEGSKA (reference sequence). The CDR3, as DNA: TGCAGTGCTTGGGACGGAGTGAGAGCTTTCTTT. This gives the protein CSAWDGVRAFF.

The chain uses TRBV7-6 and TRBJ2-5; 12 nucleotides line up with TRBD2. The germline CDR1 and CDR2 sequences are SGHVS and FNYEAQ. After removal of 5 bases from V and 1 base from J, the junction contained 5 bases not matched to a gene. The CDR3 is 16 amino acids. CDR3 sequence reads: CASSIGTSGPQETQYF. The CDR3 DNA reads TGTGCCAGCAGCATCGGGACTAGCGGGCCCCAAGAGACCCAGTACTTC.